Below, 7 T cell receptor beta chains from the same sample are listed, as sequenced in a study of T cells of healthy individuals (dated by TCRdb to the late 2010s). Receptors were amplified or captured by 5' RACE. Sequenced using an Illumina MiSeq. The public reads were reanalyzed by TCRdb: fastp trimming at Q25, MiXCR alignment, in-frame beta chains only. Here each entry gathers all rows of one CDR3 protein and keeps the most common genes and DNA. Across this sample there are about 96,000 distinct CDR3 sequences, with roughly 15% seen only once. Around 6.4% of the sample lies in the top ten. The receptors were gathered from a human donor in good health.

This clonotype was counted between two and nine times. The chain is built from TRBV6-6 and TRBJ2-1, with D possibly being TRBD2 (6 bases). There are 13 residues in the CDR3. V was clipped by 7 bases and J by 7 bases, with 14 bases between them. Germline CDR1 MNHNY, CDR2 SVGAGI (reference sequence). CDR3 coding DNA: TGTGCCAGCACGAGCCACCGGGGGAATGAGCAGTTCTTC. Translation: CASTSHRGNEQFF.

This clonotype occurred a few times. The chain uses TRBV4-3 and TRBJ1-6; 7 bases map to TRBD1. Trimming cost V 0 bases and J 5 bases; bases outside gene matches: 4. The length of the CDR3 is 16 residues. Germline-derived CDR1 and CDR2 are LGHNA and YSLEER. This CDR3 is CASSQDGTGDNSPLHF. As DNA, the CDR3 is TGCGCCAGCAGCCAAGATGGTACAGGGGATAATTCACCCCTCCACTTT.

This clonotype was counted ten times or more. The chain has TRBV20-1 and TRBJ2-1, with D unresolved. The CDR3 totals 11 residues. Trimming cost V 3 bases and J 3 bases, with 3 bases left between them. The germline gives CDR1 DFQATT, CDR2 SNEGSKA (reference sequence). The DNA of the CDR3 is TGCAGTGCTAGGAGCTACAATGAGCAGTTCTTC. Amino acid sequence: CSARSYNEQFF.

The J gene is TRBJ2-2, the V gene TRBV27; D is uncertain. V was clipped by 3 bases and J by 6 bases, with 5 bases between them. The CDR3 has 12 amino acids. The germline CDR1 and CDR2 sequences are MNHEY and SMNVEV (reference sequence). The DNA for the CDR3 is TGTGCCAGCAGTTTCGACTCCGGGGAGCTGTTTTTT. It codes for CASSFDSGELFF.

This clonotype showed up just a few times. V and J are TRBV9 and TRBJ1-2; no definite D call. V was pared by 0 bases and J by 8 bases, with 20 bases between. Germline V gives CDR1 SGDLS, CDR2 YYNGEE. The CDR3 runs 16 residues. CDR3 loop: CASSVGGTASLRGYTF. CDR3 nucleotide sequence: TGTGCCAGCAGCGTAGGGGGAACAGCAAGTCTGAGAGGCTACACCTTC.

The chain joins TRBV5-1 to TRBJ2-6; no reliable D call. The V gene's germline CDR1 is SGHRS and CDR2 YFSETQ. This CDR3 contains 13 residues. The V end lost 5 bases, the J end lost 1 base, and 4 bases lay between the germline ends. CDR3 in amino acids: CASRLSGANVLTF. The CDR3 coding sequence is TGCGCCAGCAGGTTGTCTGGGGCCAACGTCCTGACTTTC.

The V and J genes are TRBV6-1 and TRBJ1-5; no clear D gene. The germline V gene has CDR1 MNHNS and CDR2 SASEGT. Trimming left V 4 bases short and J 0 bases short, with 7 bases between. This CDR3 is 14 amino acids long. In nucleotides, the CDR3 is TGTGCCAGCAGTGGCAGTTATAGCAATCAGCCCCAGCATTTT. Amino acids: CASSGSYSNQPQHF.